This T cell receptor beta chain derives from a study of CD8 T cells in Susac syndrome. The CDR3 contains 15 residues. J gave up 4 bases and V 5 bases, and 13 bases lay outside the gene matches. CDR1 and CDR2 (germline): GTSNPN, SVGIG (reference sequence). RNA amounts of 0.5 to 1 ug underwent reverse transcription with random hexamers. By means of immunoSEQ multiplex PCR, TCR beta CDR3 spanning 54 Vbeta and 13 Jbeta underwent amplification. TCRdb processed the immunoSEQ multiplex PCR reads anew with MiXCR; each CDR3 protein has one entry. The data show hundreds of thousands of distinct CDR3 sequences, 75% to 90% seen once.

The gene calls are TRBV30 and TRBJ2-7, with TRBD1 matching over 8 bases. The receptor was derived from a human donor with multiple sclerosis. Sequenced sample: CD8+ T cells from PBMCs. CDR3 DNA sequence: TGTGCCTGGGACCCCTCCCCAGGGGGCCCGTACGAGCAGTACTTC. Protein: CAWDPSPGGPYEQYF.